This is a list of T cell receptor beta chains from one sample in a study of identical twins. TCRdb fed the 5' RACE reads into MiXCR, producing one record per CDR3 protein. The sample has about 200,000 distinct CDR3 sequences, more than 6.5% seen once. This sample also belongs to another study, concerning yellow fever vaccine responses in identical twins.

Material for sequencing was memory (CD45RO+) T cells sorted from blood. These receptor sequences come from a woman younger than 30 in good health. CDR3s include the opening cysteine and the closing phenylalanine or tryptophan.

J,V,CDR3
TRBJ2-1,TRBV5-1,CASSFGTSEYNEQFF
TRBJ2-2,TRBV6-4,CASSPGQQNTGELFF
TRBJ1-2,TRBV5-6,CASSLAEAEDGYTF
TRBJ1-1,TRBV6-2/TRBV6-3,CASSLLGTEAFF
TRBJ2-5,TRBV12-3/TRBV12-4,CASSLRSQTETQYF
TRBJ2-1,TRBV12-3/TRBV12-4,CASSPKGPYNEQFF
TRBJ2-1,TRBV11-2,CASTNSYRGSYNEQFF
TRBJ2-5,TRBV7-2,CASSPAASKETQYF
TRBJ1-6,TRBV18,CASSPGQVDDSPLHF
TRBJ2-3,TRBV6-1,CASVGTHRGDTQYF
TRBJ2-1,TRBV13,CASSYGQGPSEQFF
TRBJ1-5,TRBV27,CASTLQPQHF
TRBJ2-7,TRBV7-2,CASSVSGTGGIQYF
TRBJ2-1,TRBV7-9,CASSLVRTGKFSEQFF
TRBJ2-6,TRBV9,CASTPGALGANVLTF
TRBJ2-7,TRBV15,CATSRLGYEQYF
TRBJ2-7,TRBV5-1,CASNPQGNSYEQYF
TRBJ1-2,TRBV7-2,CASSFFQPGQGTNGYTF
TRBJ2-1,TRBV6-5,CASSYEGYNEQFF
TRBJ2-7,TRBV7-9,CASRDSGGSGEQYF
TRBJ2-5,TRBV2,CASSGGQGKTQYF
TRBJ2-1,TRBV20-1,CSARDNWYNEQFF
TRBJ1-2,TRBV12-3/TRBV12-4,CASSFTGGYGYTF
TRBJ1-1,TRBV5-1,CASSLDGWNTEAFF